Shown below are 30 T cell receptor beta chains from a single sample sequenced in a study of tumor-infiltrating lymphocytes in oesophageal squamous cell carcinoma. One entry per CDR3 protein results from TCRdb running MiXCR on the PCR reads. The repertoire holds around 14,000 distinct CDR3 sequences, with roughly 50% as singletons. The sample comprised esophageal tumor tissue. The origin of the receptors is a male donor with esophageal squamous cell carcinoma.

The chain links TRBV11-2 to TRBJ2-5; 7 nucleotides match TRBD2. Germline CDR1 and CDR2: SGHAT and FQNNGV. The CDR3 runs to 14 residues. V lost 5 bases, J lost 5 bases, and 8 bases stayed unmatched. In nucleotides, the CDR3 is TGTGCCAGCAGCCCCAGCGGGGTCGGTGAGACCCAGTACTTC. Translated, it gives CASSPSGVGETQYF.

CDR3 protein: CASSLVSRGRGHEQYF. CDR3 bases: TGTGCCAGCAGCTTAGTTAGTCGCGGGAGGGGACATGAGCAGTACTTC. J is TRBJ2-5 and V is TRBV7-2, with TRBD2 identical over 9 bases. The V gene end was trimmed by 1 base and the J gene end by 11 bases; junction bases not matched to a gene: 14. There are 16 residues in the CDR3. Germline loops: CDR1 SGHTA, CDR2 FQGNSA.

V usage is TRBV7-2 and J usage is TRBJ2-1; no definite D call. The CDR3 is 13 amino acids. From germline, CDR1 is SGHTA and CDR2 FQGNSA. The germline V and J ends were trimmed by 8 bases and 3 bases, with 11 bases remaining between them. The CDR3 protein is CASAIDFYNEQFF. The CDR3 nucleotides read TGTGCCAGCGCTATTGACTTCTACAATGAGCAGTTCTTC.

This clonotype occurred once. The chain joins TRBV11-3 to TRBJ2-1, with 10 bases matching TRBD2. The DNA end favors TRBJ2-7, so the J call may be wrong. This CDR3 has 14 amino acids. CDR1 is SGHNT, CDR2 YENEEA, per germline. The CDR3 spells CASSPLAGSYEQYF. The CDR3 DNA follows: TGTGCCAGCAGCCCACTAGCGGGATCCTACGAGCAGTACTTC.

This chain links TRBV10-2 with TRBJ2-6; 11 positions agree with TRBD2. The tail of the sequence fits TRBJ2-7 better, so the J call may be wrong. Germline loops: CDR1 WSHSY, CDR2 SAAADI. The CDR3 is 15 amino acids. CDR3 residues: CASSESTSGADEQYF. As DNA, the CDR3 is TGCGCCAGCAGTGAGTCGACTAGCGGGGCGGATGAGCAGTACTTC.

This clonotype came up many times. V and J are TRBV7-9 and TRBJ2-2; either TRBD1 or TRBD2 may supply D (6 bases each). The CDR3 sequence is 15 residues long. V gave up 4 bases and J gave up 4 bases, with 13 bases separating them. CDR1 and CDR2 from the germline V gene are SEHNR and FQNEAQ (reference sequence). The CDR3 loop reads CASSSRGTTTGELFF. The CDR3 bases are TGTGCCAGCAGCTCTCGGGGGACAACCACCGGGGAGCTGTTTTTT.

The chain recombines TRBV7-3 with TRBJ2-1; D unclear. Germline CDR1 is SGHTA and CDR2 is FQGTGA. The CDR3 covers 11 residues. Trimming removed 3 bases at V and 7 bases at J, with 4 bases between. The CDR3 region is CASSFGNEQFF. The CDR3 DNA reads as TGTGCCAGCAGCTTCGGAAATGAGCAGTTCTTC.

V and J are TRBV28 and TRBJ1-2, with 9 bases lining up with TRBD1. The CDR3 runs 13 residues. From germline, CDR1 is MDHEN and CDR2 SYDVKM. With V trimmed by 7 bases and J by 3 bases, 3 bases remained unmatched. CDR3 amino acids: CASNTGGHYGYTF. CDR3 DNA sequence: TGTGCCAGCAACACAGGGGGCCACTATGGCTACACCTTC.

Comment on this clonotype: Here the CDR3 omits its conserved ending phenylalanine or tryptophan, so a read error is the likely source. The limits of the CDR3 on the DNA are not certain, so only TCRdb's listed CDR3 is given. This CDR3 is CASSGSGLAGPHSP. The chain carries TRBV7-2 and TRBJ2-4; the table's D call, TRBD2, has no DNA check behind it. Germline CDR1 and CDR2: SGHTA and FQGNSA. The CDR3 length equals 14 residues, ends included.

The chain recombines TRBV7-6 with TRBJ2-2, with a possible D match to TRBD2 (5 bases). V was cut by 1 base and J by 2 bases, with 11 bases left in between. There are 16 residues in the CDR3. Germline loops: CDR1 SGHVS, CDR2 FNYEAQ. CDR3 bases: TGTGCCAGCAGCTTAGGTAGCGTGGGTAACACCGGGGAGCTGTTTTTT. Residues: CASSLGSVGNTGELFF.

The chain uses TRBV24-1 and TRBJ2-3, with 9 bases that match TRBD2. There are 15 residues in the CDR3. J lost 7 bases, V lost 3 bases, and 7 bases had no gene match. Germline V gene lookup returns CDR1 KGHDR and CDR2 SFDVKD. CDR3 coding DNA: TGTGCCACCAGTGATCGAGCGGGAGGTCGGTATACGCAGTATTTT. It translates to CATSDRAGGRYTQYF.

This clonotype has just one count. Likely a read error: the CDR3 ends without its conserved phenylalanine or tryptophan. The DNA is left out, because the CDR3 cannot be placed on it with certainty; the CDR3 is given as TCRdb lists it. The V call is TRBV7-3, the J call TRBJ1-1; no DNA check was done on the table's D call, TRBD1. The CDR3 totals 18 residues, both ends included. The germline V gene has CDR1 SGHTA and CDR2 FQGTGA. The CDR3 loop is CASTLGGTGDVVSSSSGQ.

This chain links TRBV7-3 with TRBJ2-7, with D unclear. The CDR3 is 13 residues long. V gave up 2 bases and J gave up 3 bases, with 8 bases separating them. Looked up from germline, CDR1 is SGHTA and CDR2 is FQGTGA. The CDR3 nucleotides are TGTGCCAGCAGCTTATTTGGTCTCTACGAGCAGTACTTC. Amino acid sequence: CASSLFGLYEQYF.

V is TRBV7-8 and J is TRBJ2-1, with D maybe TRBD2 (5 bases). Near its end, the DNA agrees better with TRBJ2-7, so the J call may be wrong. This CDR3 has 12 amino acids. Germline lookup yields CDR1 SGHVS and CDR2 FQNEAQ. The CDR3 coding sequence is TGTGCCAGCAGCTTAGCGCGAGGGGAGCAGTACTTC. Translating gives CASSLARGEQYF.

To note about this clonotype: Because the CDR3 is missing its conserved closing phenylalanine or tryptophan, this is likely a read error. Because the CDR3's place on the DNA is in doubt, the DNA is left out and the CDR3 is given as listed by TCRdb. The chain links TRBV5-4 to TRBJ2-7; the table names TRBD1, a call not compared with the DNA. Ends included, the CDR3 has 16 residues. The germline V gene encodes CDR1 SGHNT and CDR2 YYREEE (reference sequence). The CDR3: CASSSSGQAYEQYFGS.

The rearrangement links TRBV7-2 to TRBJ2-2; no clear D gene. CDR3 length: 15 residues. Germline values: CDR1 SGHTA, CDR2 FQGNSA. The V end lost 0 bases, the J end lost 0 bases, and 5 bases lay between the germline ends. CDR3 sequence: CASSLARTNTGELFF. CDR3 bases: TGTGCCAGCAGCTTAGCCAGGACGAACACCGGGGAGCTGTTTTTT.

This clonotype was seen repeatedly, ten times or more. The chain carries TRBV12-3 or TRBV12-4 and TRBJ1-3; D might be TRBD1 (5 bases). Trimming removed 2 bases at V and 0 bases at J, with 11 bases between. The CDR3 runs to 16 residues. CDR3: CASSLYDSFSGNTIYF. CDR3 nucleotide sequence: TGTGCCAGCAGTTTATATGACAGCTTCTCTGGAAACACCATATATTTT.

The V gene is TRBV7-4, the J gene TRBJ2-3; 7 bases are a match to TRBD1. CDR1 and CDR2 (germline): SGHVT, SQSDAQ. CDR3 size: 15 residues. J was trimmed by 1 base and V by 5 bases; bases with no gene match: 6. The CDR3: CASSPRQGGTDTQYF. The DNA of the CDR3 is TGTGCCAGCAGCCCCAGACAGGGAGGCACAGATACGCAGTATTTT.

The chain carries TRBV27 and TRBJ2-7; 7 positions agree with TRBD2. Germline CDR1 MNHEY, CDR2 SMNVEV (reference sequence). Unmatched junction bases numbered 6, after V lost 5 bases and J lost 2 bases. The CDR3 loop spans 14 amino acids. DNA of the CDR3: TGTGCCAGCAGTACCGGGACTAAGGCCTACGAGCAGTACTTC. This gives the protein CASSTGTKAYEQYF.

A remark on this clonotype: One junction end does not reproduce the germline sequence, and a read error may be involved. As DNA, the CDR3 is TGTGCCAGCAGCTTAACAGAAAGTTTTAGCAAAAAGTACTTC. Its protein is CASSLTESFSKKYF. The rearrangement joins TRBV7-2 to TRBJ2-1; the D is unclear. The CDR3 spans 14 residues. CDR1 is SGHTA and CDR2 is FQGNSA in the germline V gene.

This clonotype is classed as medium-sized (0.01 to 0.1%). A junction boundary mismatches the germline segment, possibly from a read error. The J gene is TRBJ2-1, the V gene TRBV7-9, with D perhaps being TRBD1 or TRBD2 (5 bases each). CDR3 length equals 15 residues. CDR1 and CDR2 from the germline V gene are SEHNR and FQNEAQ (reference sequence). The CDR3 loop is CASSHGTGAIPPLHF. For the CDR3, the DNA is TGTGCCAGCAGCCACGGGACGGGCGCTATTCCACCCCTCCACTTC.

The chain uses TRBV7-3 and TRBJ1-1, with TRBD1 matching 9 bases. The CDR3 contains 14 residues. Germline values: CDR1 SGHTA, CDR2 FQGTGA. Unmatched junction bases numbered 2, after V lost 5 bases and J lost 1 base. The CDR3 bases are TGTGCCAGCAGCCAGGGACAGGGGAACACTGAAGCTTTCTTT. Its translation: CASSQGQGNTEAFF.

This clonotype was detected once. The genes are TRBV6-6 and TRBJ2-5; 10 bases match TRBD2. Gene TRBJ2-7 matches the end of the DNA better, so the J call may be wrong. The CDR3 runs to 15 residues. Germline-derived CDR1 and CDR2 are MNHNY and SVGAGI (reference sequence). In DNA form, the CDR3 reads TGTGCCAGCAGCCGTCGGACTAGCGGAGGCTACGAGCAGTACTTC. This encodes CASSRRTSGGYEQYF.

This chain links TRBV6-6 with TRBJ2-1; tentatively, D is TRBD2 (7 bases). This CDR3 region has 17 residues. V dropped 0 bases and J dropped 8 bases, with 20 bases sitting between them. CDR1 and CDR2 (germline): MNHNY, SVGAGI (reference sequence). The chain's CDR3 is CASSYSSQGREDYEQFF. The CDR3 coding sequence is TGTGCCAGCAGTTACTCGAGTCAGGGGAGGGAGGACTATGAGCAGTTCTTC.

CDR3 sequence: CASSFRTGTSGSSYNEQFF. The CDR3 DNA is TGTGCCAGCAGCTTCCGGACCGGGACTAGCGGGAGCTCCTACAATGAGCAGTTCTTC. The chain uses TRBV7-6 and TRBJ2-1, with 14 bases identical to TRBD2. V was pared by 3 bases and J by 0 bases, with 7 bases of the junction left unmatched. The CDR3 is 19 amino acids. The V gene's germline CDR1 is SGHVS and CDR2 FNYEAQ.

The chain is built from TRBV7-3 and TRBJ2-5, with TRBD2 matching over 12 bases. There are 16 residues in the CDR3. Germline V lookup: CDR1 SGHTA, CDR2 FQGTGA. The junction had 4 bases not matched to a gene; V was cut back by 4 bases and J by 1 base. CDR3 residues: CASSYLAGGVQETQYF. In nucleotides, the CDR3 is TGTGCCAGCAGCTACCTAGCGGGAGGGGTCCAAGAGACCCAGTACTTC.

On this clonotype: A much larger clonotype is one base distant, so this may be a read error. CDR3 sequence: CASSAAGQGWETQFF. The CDR3 nucleotides are TGTGCCAGCAGCGCCGCGGGACAGGGGTGGGAGACCCAGTTCTTC. The V gene is TRBV7-2, the J gene TRBJ2-5, with TRBD1 identical over 10 bases. The J call may be mistaken, given a closer DNA end match to TRBJ2-1. CDR3 length: 15 residues. Looked up from germline, CDR1 is SGHTA and CDR2 is FQGNSA.

The chain is built from TRBV7-6 and TRBJ2-7, with D tentatively TRBD1 or TRBD2 (6 bases each). The J call may be incorrect, as the DNA end agrees better with TRBJ2-1. The CDR3 is 18 residues long. CDR1 SGHVS and CDR2 FNYEAQ come from the germline V gene. The CDR3 DNA sequence: TGTGCCAGCAGCTTAAGGAGGGGGGACTCGCTCGGCTACAATGAGCAGTTCTTC. Its translation is CASSLRRGDSLGYNEQFF.

This clonotype has at least ten counts. The J gene is TRBJ1-2, the V gene TRBV4-2; the D is unclear. The CDR3 length is 16 residues. Germline V gene sequence: CDR1 LGHNA, CDR2 YNFKEQ. V was trimmed by 4 bases and J by 7 bases, leaving 22 bases between them. CDR3 nucleotides: TGTGCCAGCAGCCGCCAAGGCGCATCGGAGGTGGGTGGCTACACCTTC. The encoded protein is CASSRQGASEVGGYTF.

In this sample, this clonotype turned up once. This chain links TRBV6-1 with TRBJ2-4, with 9 bases that match TRBD2. The end of the DNA is better explained by TRBJ2-7, so the J call may be wrong. Per the germline V gene, CDR1 is MNHNS and CDR2 is SASEGT. This CDR3 is 13 amino acids long. CDR3 amino acids: CASRFSGSYEQYF. The CDR3 bases are TGTGCCAGCAGATTTAGCGGGAGTTACGAGCAGTACTTC.